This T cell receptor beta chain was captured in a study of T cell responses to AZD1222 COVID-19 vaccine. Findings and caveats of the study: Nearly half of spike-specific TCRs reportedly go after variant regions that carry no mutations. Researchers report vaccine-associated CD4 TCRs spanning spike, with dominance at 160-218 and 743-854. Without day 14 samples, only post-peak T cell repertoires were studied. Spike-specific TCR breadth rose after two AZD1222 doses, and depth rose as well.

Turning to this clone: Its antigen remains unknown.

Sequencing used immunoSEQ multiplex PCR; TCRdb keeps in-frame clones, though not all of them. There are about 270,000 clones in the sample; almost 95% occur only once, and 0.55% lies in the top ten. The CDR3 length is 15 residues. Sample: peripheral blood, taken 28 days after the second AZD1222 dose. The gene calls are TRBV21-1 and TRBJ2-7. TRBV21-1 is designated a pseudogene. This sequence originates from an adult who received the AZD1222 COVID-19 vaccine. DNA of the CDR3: TGTGCCAGCAGCTTCCGGCGGGGACACCACTACGAGCAGTACTTC. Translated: CASSFRRGHHYEQYF.